This T cell receptor (beta chain) was identified during a study of blood T cell repertoires in COVID-19. Sequenced by immunoSEQ multiplex PCR; TCRdb stores in-frame clones only, minus some. The table shows over 150,000 clones, with nearly 80% occurring only once. The germline CDR1 and CDR2 sequences are MGHRA and YSYEKL. The J segment lost 7 bases and the V segment lost 1 base, leaving 6 bases of the junction unmatched. The CDR3 consists of 15 residues. The chain combines TRBV4-1 with TRBJ2-2; 7 nucleotides match TRBD2. Sample: peripheral blood. This clonotype was obtained from a woman in her 70s with acute or convalescent COVID-19. The CDR3 bases are TGCGCCAGCAGCCAAGGGGAGGGCCGGAGCGGGGAGCTGTTTTTT. Its translation: CASSQGEGRSGELFF.